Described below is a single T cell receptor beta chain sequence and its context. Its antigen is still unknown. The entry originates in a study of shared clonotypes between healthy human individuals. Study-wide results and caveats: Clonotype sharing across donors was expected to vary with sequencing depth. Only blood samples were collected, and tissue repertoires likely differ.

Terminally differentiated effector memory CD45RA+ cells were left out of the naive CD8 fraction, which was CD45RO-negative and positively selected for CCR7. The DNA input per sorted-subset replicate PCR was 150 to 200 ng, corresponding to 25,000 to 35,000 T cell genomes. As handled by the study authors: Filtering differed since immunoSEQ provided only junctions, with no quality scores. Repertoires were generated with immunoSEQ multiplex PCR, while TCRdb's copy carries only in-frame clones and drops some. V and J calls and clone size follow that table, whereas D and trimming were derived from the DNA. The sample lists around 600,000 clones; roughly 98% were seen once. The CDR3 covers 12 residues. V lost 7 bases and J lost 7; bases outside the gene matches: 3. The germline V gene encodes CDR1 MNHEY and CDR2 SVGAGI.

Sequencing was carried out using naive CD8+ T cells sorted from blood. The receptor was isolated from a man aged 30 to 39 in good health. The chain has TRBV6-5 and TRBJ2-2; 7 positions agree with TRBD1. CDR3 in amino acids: CASTQGDGELFF. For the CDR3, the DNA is TGTGCCAGCACCCAGGGGGACGGGGAGCTGTTTTTT.